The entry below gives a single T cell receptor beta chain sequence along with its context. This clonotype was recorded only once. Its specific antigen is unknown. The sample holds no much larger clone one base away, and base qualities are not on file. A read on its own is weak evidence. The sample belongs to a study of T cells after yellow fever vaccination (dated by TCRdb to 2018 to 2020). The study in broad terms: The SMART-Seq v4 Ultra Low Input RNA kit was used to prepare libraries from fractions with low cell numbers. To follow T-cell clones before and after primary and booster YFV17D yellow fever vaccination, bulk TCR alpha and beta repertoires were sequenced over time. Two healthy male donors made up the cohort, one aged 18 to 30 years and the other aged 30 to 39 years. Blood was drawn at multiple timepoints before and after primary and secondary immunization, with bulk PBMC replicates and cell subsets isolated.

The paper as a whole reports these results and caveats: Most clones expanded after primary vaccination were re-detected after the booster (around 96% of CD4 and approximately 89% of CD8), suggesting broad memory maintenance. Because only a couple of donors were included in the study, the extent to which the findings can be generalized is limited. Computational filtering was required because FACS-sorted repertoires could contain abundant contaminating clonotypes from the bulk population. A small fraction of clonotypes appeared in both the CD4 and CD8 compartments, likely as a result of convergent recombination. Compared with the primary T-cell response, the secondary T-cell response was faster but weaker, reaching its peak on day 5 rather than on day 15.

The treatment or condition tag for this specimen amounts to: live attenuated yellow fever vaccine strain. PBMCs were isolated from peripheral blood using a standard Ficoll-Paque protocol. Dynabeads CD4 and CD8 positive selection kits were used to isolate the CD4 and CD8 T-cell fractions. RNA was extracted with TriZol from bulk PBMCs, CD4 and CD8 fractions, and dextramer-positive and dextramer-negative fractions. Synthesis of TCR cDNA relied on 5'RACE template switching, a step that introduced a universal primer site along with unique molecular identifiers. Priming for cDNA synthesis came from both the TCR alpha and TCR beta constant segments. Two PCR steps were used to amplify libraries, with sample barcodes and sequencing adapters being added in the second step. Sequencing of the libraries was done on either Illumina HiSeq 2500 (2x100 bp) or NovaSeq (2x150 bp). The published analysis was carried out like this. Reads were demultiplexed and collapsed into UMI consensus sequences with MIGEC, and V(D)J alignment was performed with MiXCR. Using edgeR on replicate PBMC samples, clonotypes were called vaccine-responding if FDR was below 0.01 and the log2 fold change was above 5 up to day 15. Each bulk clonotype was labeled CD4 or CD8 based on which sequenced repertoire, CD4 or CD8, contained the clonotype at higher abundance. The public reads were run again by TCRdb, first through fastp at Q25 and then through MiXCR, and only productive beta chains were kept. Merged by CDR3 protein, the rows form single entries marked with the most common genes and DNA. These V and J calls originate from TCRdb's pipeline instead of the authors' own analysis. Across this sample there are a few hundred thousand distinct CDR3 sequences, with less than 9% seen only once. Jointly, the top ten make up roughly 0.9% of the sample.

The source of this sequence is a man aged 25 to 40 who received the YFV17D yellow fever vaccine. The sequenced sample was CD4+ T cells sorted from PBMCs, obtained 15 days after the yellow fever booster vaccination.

The nucleotides read TGTGCCAGCAGCCCAACTTGGGGTAGCGGCCACGAGCAGTACTTC. Translated, it reads CASSPTWGSGHEQYF. The sequence is built from TRBV7-2 and TRBJ2-7; TRBD2 could be the D gene, as 6 bases match. The CDR3 holds 15 amino acids from the cysteine to the phenylalanine. Of all the DNA, just the CDR3 is kept, 45 bases in frame from base 1. A distance of 19 bases separates the germline ends of V and J, which lose 5 bases and 5 bases respectively. The germline V gene gives CDR1 as SGHTA and CDR2 as FQGNSA.